The sequence of this T cell receptor (beta chain) was determined in a study of blood T cell repertoires in COVID-19. Looking at the study overall: Sources were T cells, B-cell-depleted T cells, or PBMCs; the material itself was cDNA or gDNA.

Germline values: CDR1 SGHKS, CDR2 YYEKEE (reference sequence). The CDR3 sequence is 15 residues long. V was pared by 4 bases and J by 5 bases, with 7 bases of the junction left unmatched. Per the original methods: Reference gene primer amplification yielded estimated nucleated cell counts. Profiled with immunoSEQ multiplex PCR; TCRdb holds only in-frame clones, not every one. V and J calls and clone size are as listed in that table; D and trimming were resolved from the DNA. The table lists 170,000 or so clones, around four fifths of them singletons, with 6.5% to 8% in the top ten. The chain joins TRBV5-5 to TRBJ2-7; 12 nucleotides agree with TRBD1. The specimen was peripheral blood. The receptor comes from a man between 65 and 85 years old with active or convalescent COVID-19. CDR3 in DNA: TGTGCCAGCAGCCCCACCGGGACAGGGGGCCACGAGCAGTACTTC. Translated: CASSPTGTGGHEQYF.